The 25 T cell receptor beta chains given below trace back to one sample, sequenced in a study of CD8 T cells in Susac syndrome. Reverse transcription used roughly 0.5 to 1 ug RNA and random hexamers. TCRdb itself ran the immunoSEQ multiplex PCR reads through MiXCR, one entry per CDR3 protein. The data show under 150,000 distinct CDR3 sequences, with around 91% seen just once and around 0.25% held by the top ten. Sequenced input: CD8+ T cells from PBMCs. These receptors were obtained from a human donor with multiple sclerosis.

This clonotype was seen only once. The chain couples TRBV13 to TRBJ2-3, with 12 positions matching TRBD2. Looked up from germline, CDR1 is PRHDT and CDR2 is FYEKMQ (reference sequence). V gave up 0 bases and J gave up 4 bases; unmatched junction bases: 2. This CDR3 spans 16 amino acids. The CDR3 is CASSLGASGRADTQYF. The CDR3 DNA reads TGTGCCAGCAGCTTAGGGGCTAGCGGGAGGGCAGATACGCAGTATTTT.

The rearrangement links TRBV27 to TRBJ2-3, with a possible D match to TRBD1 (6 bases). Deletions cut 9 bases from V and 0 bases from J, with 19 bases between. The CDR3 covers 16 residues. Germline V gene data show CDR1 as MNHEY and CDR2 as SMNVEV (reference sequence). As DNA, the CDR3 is TGTGCCAGTAGCCCTTCCTGGGACACTAGCACAGATACGCAGTATTTT. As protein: CASSPSWDTSTDTQYF.

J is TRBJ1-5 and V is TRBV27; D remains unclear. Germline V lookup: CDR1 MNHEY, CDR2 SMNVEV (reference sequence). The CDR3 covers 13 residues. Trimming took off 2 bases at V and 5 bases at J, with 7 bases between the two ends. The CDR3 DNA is TGTGCCAGCAGTTTAGGTTTTTATCAGCCCCAGCATTTT. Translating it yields CASSLGFYQPQHF.

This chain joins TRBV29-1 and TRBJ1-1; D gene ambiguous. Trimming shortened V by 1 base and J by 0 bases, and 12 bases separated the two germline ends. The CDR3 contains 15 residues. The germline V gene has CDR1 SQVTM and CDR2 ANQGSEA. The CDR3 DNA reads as TGCAGCGTTGAAGGGGGTTTACAGATGAACACTGAAGCTTTCTTT. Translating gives CSVEGGLQMNTEAFF.

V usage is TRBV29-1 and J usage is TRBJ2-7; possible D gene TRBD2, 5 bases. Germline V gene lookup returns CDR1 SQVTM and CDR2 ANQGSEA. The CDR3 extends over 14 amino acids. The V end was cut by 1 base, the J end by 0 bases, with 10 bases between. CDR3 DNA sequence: TGCAGCGTTGAAGGGCATGGGAGCTCCTACGAGCAGTACTTC. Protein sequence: CSVEGHGSSYEQYF.

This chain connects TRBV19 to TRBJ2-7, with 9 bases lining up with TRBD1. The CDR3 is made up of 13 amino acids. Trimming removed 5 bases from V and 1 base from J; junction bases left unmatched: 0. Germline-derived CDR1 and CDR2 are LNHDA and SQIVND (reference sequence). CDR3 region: CASSGTGSYEQYF. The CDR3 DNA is TGTGCCAGTAGTGGGACAGGGTCCTACGAGCAGTACTTC.

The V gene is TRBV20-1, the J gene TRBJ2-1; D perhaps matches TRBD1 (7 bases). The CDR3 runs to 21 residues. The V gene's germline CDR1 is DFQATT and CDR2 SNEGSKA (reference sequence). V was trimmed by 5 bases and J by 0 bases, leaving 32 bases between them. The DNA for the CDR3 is TGCAGTGCTCGGGGGTATGCCGACAGGGAGCACCGCTCAGGCTCCTACAATGAGCAGTTCTTC. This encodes CSARGYADREHRSGSYNEQFF.

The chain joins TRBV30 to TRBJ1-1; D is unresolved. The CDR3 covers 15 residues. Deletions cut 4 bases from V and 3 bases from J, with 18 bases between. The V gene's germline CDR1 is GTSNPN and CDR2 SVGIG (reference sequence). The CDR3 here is CAWMEGLSLYTEAFF. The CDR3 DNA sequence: TGTGCCTGGATGGAGGGTTTGAGTCTGTACACTGAAGCTTTCTTT.

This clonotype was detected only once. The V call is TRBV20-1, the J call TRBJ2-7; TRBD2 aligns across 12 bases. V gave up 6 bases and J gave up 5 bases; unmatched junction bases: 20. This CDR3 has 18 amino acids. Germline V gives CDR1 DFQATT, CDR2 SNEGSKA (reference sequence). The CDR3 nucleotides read TGCAGTGCCGACGATTTGGGACTAGCGGGTGGGCCAAGCCACGAGCAGTACTTC. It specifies CSADDLGLAGGPSHEQYF.

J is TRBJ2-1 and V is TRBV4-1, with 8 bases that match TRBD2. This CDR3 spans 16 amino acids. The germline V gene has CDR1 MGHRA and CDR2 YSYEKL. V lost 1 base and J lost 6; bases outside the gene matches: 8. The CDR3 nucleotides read TGCGCCAGCAGCCAAGTCTTAAGCGGGAGCTTCAATGAGCAGTTCTTC. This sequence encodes CASSQVLSGSFNEQFF.

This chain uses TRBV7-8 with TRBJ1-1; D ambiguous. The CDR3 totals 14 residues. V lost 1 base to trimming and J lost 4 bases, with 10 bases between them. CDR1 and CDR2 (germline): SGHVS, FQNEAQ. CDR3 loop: CASSLGGGSTEAFF. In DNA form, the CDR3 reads TGTGCCAGCAGCTTAGGGGGAGGGAGCACTGAAGCTTTCTTT.

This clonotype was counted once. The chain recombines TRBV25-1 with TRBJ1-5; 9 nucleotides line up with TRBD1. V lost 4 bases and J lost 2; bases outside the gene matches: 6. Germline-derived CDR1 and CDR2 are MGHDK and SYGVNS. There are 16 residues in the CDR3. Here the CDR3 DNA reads TGTGCCAGCAGTGGCCGGACAGGGGAACGCAATCAGCCCCAGCATTTT. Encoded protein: CASSGRTGERNQPQHF. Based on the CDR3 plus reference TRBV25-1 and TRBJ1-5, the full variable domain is EADIYQTPRYLVIGTGKKITLECSQTMGHDKMYWYQQDPGMELHLIHYSYGVNSTEKGDLSSESTVSRIRTEHFPLTLESARPSHTSQYLCASSGRTGERNQPQHFGDGTRLSIL.

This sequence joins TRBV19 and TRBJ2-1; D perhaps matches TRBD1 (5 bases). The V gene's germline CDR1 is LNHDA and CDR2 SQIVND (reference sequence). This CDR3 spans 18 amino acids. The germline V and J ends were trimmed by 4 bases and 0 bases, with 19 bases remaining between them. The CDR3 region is CASSSPDMTLSSYNEQFF. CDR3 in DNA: TGTGCCAGTAGTAGCCCGGACATGACCTTAAGCTCCTACAATGAGCAGTTCTTC.

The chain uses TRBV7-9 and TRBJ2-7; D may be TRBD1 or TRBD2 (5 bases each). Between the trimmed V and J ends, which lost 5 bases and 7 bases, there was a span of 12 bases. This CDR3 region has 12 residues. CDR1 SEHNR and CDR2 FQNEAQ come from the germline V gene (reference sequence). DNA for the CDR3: TGTGCCAGCAGCATCGGGACGGGGGAGCAGTACTTC. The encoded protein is CASSIGTGEQYF.

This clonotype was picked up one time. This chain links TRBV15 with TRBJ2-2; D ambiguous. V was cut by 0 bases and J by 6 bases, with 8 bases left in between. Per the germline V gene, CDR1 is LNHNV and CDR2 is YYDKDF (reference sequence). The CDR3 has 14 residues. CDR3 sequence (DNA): TGTGCCACCAGCAGAGATGATTCGGCCGGGGAGCTGTTTTTT. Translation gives CATSRDDSAGELFF.

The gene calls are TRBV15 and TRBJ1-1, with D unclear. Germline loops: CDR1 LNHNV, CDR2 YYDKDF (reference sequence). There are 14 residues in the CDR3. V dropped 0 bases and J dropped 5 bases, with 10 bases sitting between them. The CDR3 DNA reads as TGTGCCACCAGCAGAGAACGCCTGGGGACTGAAGCTTTCTTT. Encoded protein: CATSRERLGTEAFF.

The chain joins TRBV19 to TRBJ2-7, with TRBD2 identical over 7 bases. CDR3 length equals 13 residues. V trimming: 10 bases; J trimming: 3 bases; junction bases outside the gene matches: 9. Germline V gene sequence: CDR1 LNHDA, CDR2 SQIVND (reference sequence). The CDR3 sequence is CATAMGRGYEQYF. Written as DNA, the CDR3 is TGTGCCACCGCTATGGGGAGGGGCTACGAGCAGTACTTC.

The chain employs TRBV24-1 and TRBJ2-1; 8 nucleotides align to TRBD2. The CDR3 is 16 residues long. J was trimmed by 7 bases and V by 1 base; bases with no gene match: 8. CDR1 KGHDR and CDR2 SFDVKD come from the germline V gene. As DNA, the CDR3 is TGTGCCACCAGTGATTTAAGCGGGAGTGGCAAGAATGAGCAGTTCTTC. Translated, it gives CATSDLSGSGKNEQFF.

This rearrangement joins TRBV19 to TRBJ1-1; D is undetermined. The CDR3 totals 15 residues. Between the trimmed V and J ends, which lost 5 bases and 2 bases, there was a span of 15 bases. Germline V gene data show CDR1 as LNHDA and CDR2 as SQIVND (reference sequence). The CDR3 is CASSEYTTLNTEAFF. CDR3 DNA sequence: TGTGCCAGTAGTGAGTATACTACCCTAAACACTGAAGCTTTCTTT.

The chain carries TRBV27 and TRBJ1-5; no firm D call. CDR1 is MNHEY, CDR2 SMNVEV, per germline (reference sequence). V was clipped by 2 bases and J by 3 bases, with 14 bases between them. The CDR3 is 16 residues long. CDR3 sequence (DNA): TGTGCCAGCAGTTTACTGGGAGAACTCTACAATCAGCCCCAGCATTTT. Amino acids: CASSLLGELYNQPQHF.

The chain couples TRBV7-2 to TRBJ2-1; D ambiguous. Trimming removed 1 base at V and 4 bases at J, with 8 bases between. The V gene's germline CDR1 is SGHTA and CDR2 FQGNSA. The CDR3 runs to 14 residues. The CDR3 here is CASSLGALYNEQFF. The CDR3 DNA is TGTGCCAGCAGCTTAGGCGCTCTTTACAATGAGCAGTTCTTC.

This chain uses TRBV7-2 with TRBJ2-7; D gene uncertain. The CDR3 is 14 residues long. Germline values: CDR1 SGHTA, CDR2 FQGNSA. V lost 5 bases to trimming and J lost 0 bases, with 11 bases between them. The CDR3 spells CASSPRLDSYEQYF. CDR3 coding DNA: TGTGCCAGCAGCCCCCGTCTGGACTCCTACGAGCAGTACTTC.

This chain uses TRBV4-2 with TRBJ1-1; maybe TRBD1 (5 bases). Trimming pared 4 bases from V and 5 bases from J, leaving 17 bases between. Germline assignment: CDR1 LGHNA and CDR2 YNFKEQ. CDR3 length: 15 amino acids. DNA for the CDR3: TGTGCCAGCAGCCCGGATCCAGGGATGGTTACTGAAGCTTTCTTT. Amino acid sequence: CASSPDPGMVTEAFF.

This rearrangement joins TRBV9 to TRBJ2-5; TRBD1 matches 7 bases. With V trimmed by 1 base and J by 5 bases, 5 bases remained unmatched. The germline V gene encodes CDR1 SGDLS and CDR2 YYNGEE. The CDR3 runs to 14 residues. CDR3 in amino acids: CASSVTGVRETQYF. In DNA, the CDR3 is TGTGCCAGCAGCGTAACAGGGGTCCGGGAGACCCAGTACTTC.

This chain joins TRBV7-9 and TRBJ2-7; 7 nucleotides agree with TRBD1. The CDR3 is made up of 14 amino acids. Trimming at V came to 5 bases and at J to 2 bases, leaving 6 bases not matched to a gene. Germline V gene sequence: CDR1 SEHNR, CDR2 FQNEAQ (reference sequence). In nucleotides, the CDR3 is TGTGCCAGCAGCCTACCGGGACAGCCCTACGAGCAGTACTTC. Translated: CASSLPGQPYEQYF. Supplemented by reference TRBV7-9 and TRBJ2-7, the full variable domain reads DTGVSQNPRHKITKRGQNVTFRCDPISEHNRLYWYRQTLGQGPEFLTYFQNEAQLEKSRLLSDRFSAERPKGSFSTLEIQRTEQGDSAMYLCASSLPGQPYEQYFGPGTRLTVT.